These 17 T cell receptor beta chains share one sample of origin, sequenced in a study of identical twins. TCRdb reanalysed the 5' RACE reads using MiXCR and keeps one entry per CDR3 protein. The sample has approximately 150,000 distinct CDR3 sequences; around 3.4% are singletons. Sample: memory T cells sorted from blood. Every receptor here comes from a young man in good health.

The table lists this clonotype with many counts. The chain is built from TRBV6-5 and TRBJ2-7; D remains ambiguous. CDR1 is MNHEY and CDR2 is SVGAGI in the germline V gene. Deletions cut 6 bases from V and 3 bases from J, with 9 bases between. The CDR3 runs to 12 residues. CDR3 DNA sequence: TGTGCCAGCAGGTCGAGCATCTACGAGCAGTACTTC. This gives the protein CASRSSIYEQYF.

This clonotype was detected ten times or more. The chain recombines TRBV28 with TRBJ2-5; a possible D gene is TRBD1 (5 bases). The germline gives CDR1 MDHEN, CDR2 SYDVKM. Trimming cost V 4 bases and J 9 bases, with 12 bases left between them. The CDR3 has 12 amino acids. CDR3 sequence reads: CASSSNQGSQYF. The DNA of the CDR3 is TGTGCCAGCAGTTCTAACCAGGGATCCCAGTACTTC.

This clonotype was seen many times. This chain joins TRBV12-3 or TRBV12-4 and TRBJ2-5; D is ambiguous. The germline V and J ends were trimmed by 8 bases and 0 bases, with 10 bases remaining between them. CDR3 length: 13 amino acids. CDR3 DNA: TGTGCCAGCGTGGCAGGAGACCAAGAGACCCAGTACTTC. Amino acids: CASVAGDQETQYF.

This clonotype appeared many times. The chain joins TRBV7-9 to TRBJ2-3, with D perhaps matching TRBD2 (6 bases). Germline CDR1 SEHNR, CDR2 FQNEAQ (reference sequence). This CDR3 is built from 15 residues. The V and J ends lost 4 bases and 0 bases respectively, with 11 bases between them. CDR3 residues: CASSSRLGSTDTQYF. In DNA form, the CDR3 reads TGTGCCAGCAGCTCTCGACTAGGTAGCACAGATACGCAGTATTTT.

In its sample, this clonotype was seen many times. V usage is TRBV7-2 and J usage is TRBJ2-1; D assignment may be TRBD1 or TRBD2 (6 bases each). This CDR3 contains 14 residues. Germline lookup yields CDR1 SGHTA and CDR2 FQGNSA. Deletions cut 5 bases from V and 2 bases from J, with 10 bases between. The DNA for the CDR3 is TGTGCCAGCAGCCGGGGGCAGACCTACAATGAGCAGTTCTTC. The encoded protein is CASSRGQTYNEQFF.

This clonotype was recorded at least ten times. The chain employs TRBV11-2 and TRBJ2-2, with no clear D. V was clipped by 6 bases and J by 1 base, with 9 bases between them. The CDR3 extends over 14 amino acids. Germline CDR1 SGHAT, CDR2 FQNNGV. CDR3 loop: CASRNPWNTGELFF. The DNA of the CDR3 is TGTGCCAGCAGGAATCCCTGGAACACCGGGGAGCTGTTTTTT. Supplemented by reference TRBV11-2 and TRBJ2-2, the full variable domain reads EAGVAQSPRYKIIEKRQSVAFWCNPISGHATLYWYQQILGQGPKLLIQFQNNGVVDDSQLPKDRFSAERLKGVDSTLKIQPAKLEDSAVYLCASRNPWNTGELFFGEGSRLTVL.

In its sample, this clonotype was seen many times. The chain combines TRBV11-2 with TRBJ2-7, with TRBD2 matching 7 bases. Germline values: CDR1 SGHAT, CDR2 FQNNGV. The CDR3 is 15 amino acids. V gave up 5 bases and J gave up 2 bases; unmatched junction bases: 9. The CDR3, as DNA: TGTGCCAGCAGCCCCTACTCGGGGAGGGCCTACGAGCAGTACTTC. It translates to CASSPYSGRAYEQYF.

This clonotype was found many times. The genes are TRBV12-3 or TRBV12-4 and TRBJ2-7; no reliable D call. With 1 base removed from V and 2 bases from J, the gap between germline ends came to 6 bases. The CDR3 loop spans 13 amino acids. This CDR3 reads CASSLVLTYEQYF. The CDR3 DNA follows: TGTGCCAGCAGTTTAGTCCTTACCTACGAGCAGTACTTC.

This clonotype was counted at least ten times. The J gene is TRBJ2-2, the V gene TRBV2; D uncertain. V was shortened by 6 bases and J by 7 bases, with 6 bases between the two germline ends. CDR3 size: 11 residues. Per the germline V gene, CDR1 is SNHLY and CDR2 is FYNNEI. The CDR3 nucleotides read TGTGCCAGCAGGGATGGCGGGGAGCTGTTTTTT. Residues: CASRDGGELFF.

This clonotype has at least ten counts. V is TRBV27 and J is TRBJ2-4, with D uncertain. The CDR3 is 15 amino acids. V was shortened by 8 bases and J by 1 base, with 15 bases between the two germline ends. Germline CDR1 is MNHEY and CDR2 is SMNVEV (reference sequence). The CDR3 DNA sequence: TGTGCCAGCCGAGACTTGGAGTGGGCCAAAAACATTCAGTACTTC. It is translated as CASRDLEWAKNIQYF.

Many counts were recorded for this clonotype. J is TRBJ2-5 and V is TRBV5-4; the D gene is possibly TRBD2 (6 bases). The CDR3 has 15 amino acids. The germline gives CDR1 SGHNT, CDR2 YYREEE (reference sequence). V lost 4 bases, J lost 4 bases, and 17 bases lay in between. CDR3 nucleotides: TGTGCCAGCAGCCCAACCCCAGCGGGCTTAGAGACCCAGTACTTC. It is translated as CASSPTPAGLETQYF.

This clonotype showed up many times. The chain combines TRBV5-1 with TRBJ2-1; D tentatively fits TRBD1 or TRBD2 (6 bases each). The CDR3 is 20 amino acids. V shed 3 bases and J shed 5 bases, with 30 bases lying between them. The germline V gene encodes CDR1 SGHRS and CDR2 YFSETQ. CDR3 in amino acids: CASSSPPLRGMGGGNNEQFF. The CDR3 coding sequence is TGCGCCAGCAGCTCCCCCCCCTTAAGGGGGATGGGTGGGGGGAACAATGAGCAGTTCTTC.

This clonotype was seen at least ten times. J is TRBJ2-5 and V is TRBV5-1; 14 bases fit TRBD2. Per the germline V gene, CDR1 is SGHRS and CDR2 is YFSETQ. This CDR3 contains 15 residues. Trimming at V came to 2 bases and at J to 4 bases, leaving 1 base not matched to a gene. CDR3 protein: CASSLGLAGGETQYF. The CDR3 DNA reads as TGCGCCAGCAGCTTAGGACTAGCGGGAGGAGAGACCCAGTACTTC.

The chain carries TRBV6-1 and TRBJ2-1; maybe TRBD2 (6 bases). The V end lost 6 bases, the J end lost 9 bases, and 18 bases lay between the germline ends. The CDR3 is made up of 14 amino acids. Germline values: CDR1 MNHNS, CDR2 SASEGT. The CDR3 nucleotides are TGTGCCAGCAGAGCGCGGGGAATTCAATCTGAGCAGTTCTTC. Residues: CASRARGIQSEQFF.

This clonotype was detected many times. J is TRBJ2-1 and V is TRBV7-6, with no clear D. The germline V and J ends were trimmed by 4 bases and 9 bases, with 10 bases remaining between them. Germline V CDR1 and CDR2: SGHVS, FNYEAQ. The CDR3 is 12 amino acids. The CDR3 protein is CASSSYTAEQFF. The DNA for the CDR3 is TGTGCCAGCAGCTCCTATACCGCTGAGCAGTTCTTC.

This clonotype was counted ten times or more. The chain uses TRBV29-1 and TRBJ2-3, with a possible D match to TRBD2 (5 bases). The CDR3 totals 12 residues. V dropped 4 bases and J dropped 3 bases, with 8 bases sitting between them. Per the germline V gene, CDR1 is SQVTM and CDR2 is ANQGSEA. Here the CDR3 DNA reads TGCAGCGTTGCGGGATTGACAGATACGCAGTATTTT. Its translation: CSVAGLTDTQYF.

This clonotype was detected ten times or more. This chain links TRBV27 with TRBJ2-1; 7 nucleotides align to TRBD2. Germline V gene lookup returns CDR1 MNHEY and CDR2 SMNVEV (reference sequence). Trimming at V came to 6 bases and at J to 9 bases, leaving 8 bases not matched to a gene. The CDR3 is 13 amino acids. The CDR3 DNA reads TGTGCCAGCAGACCCGGGACTAATGGTGAGCAGTTCTTC. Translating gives CASRPGTNGEQFF.